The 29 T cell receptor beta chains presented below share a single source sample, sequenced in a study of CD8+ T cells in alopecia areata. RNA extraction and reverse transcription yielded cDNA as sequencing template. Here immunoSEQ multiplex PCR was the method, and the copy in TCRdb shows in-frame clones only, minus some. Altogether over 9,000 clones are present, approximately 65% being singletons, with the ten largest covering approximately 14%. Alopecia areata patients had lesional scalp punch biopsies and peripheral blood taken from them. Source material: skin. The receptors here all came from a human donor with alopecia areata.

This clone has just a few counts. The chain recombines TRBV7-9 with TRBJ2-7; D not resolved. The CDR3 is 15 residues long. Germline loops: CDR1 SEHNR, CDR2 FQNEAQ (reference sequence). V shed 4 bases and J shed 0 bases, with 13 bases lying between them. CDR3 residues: CASSSPSSSSYEQYF. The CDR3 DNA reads TGTGCCAGCAGCTCCCCCTCCTCGAGCTCCTACGAGCAGTACTTC.

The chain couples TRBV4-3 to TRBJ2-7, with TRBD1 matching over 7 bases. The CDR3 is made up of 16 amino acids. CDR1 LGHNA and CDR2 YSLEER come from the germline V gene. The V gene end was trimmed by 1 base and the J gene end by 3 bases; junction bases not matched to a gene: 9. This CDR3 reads CASSQVGAGGFYEQYF. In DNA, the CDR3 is TGCGCCAGCAGCCAAGTGGGGGCAGGGGGTTTCTACGAGCAGTACTTC.

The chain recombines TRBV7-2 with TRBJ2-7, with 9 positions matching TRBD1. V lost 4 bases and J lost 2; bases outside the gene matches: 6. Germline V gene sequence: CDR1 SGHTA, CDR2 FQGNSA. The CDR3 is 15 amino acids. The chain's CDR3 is CASSSPGQGTYEQYF. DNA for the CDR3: TGTGCCAGCAGCTCTCCGGGACAGGGAACCTACGAGCAGTACTTC.

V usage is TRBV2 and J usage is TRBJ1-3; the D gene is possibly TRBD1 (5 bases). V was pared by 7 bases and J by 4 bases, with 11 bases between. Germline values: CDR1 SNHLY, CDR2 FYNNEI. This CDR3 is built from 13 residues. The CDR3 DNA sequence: TGTGCCAGCATCGGGGGAGGCGGAAACACCATATATTTT. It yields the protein CASIGGGGNTIYF.

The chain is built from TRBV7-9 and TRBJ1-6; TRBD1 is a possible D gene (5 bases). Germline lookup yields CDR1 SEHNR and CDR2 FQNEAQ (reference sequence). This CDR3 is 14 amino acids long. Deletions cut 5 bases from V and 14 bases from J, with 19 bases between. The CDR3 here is CASSQWTLGRTLHF. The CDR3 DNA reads TGTGCCAGCAGCCAATGGACACTCGGGAGGACCCTCCACTTT.

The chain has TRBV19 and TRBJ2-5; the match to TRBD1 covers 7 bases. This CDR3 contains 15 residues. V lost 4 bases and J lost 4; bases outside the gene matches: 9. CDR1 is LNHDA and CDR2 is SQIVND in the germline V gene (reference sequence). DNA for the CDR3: TGTGCCAGTAGTACCTCGAGAGGGGGCGGAGAGACCCAGTACTTC. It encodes CASSTSRGGGETQYF.

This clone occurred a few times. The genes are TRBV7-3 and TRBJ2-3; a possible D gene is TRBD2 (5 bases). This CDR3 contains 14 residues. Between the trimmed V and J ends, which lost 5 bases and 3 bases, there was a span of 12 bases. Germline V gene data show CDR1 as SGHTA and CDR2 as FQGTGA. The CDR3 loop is CASSQRPGTDTQYF. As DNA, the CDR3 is TGTGCCAGCAGCCAAAGACCGGGGACAGATACGCAGTATTTT.

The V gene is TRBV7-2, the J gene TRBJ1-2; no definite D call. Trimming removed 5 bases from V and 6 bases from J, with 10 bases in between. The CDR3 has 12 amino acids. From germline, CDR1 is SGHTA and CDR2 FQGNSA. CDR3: CASSGRSDGYTF. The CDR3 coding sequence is TGTGCCAGCAGCGGCAGATCAGATGGCTACACCTTC.

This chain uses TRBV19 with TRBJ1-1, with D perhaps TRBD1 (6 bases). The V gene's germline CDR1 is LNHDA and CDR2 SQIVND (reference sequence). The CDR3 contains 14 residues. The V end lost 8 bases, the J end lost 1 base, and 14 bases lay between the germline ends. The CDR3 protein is CASAQGRTNTEAFF. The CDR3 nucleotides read TGTGCCAGTGCTCAGGGGCGCACGAACACTGAAGCTTTCTTT.

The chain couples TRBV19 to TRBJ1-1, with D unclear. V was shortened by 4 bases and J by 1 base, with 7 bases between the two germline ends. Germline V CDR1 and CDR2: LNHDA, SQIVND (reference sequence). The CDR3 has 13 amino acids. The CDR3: CASSNTWNTEAFF. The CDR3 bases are TGTGCCAGTAGTAACACCTGGAACACTGAAGCTTTCTTT.

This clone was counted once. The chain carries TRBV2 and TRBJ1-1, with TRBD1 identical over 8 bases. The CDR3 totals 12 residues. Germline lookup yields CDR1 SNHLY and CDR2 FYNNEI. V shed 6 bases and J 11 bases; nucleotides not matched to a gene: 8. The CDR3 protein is CASREQDRGAFF. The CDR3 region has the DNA TGTGCCAGCAGGGAACAAGACAGGGGCGCTTTCTTT.

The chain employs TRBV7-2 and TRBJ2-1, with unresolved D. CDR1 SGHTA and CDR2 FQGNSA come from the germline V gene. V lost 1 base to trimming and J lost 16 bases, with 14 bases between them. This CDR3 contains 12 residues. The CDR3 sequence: CASSLEASGFFF. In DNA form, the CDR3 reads TGTGCCAGCAGCTTAGAGGCGTCCGGTTTTTTCTTC.

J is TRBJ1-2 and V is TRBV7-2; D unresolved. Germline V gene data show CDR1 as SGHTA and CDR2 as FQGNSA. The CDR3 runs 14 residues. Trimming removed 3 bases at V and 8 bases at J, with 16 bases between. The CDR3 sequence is CASSFYLESGGYTF. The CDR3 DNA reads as TGTGCCAGCAGCTTTTACCTCGAGTCGGGAGGCTACACCTTC.

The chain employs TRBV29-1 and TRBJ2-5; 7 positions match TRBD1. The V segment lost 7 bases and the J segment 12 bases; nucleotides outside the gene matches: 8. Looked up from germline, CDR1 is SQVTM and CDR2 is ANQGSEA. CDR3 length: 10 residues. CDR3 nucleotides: TGCAGCGCCGGCAGACAGGGCGAGTACTTC. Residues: CSAGRQGEYF. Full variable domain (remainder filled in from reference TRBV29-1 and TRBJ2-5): SAVISQKPSRDICQRGTSLTIQCQVDSQVTMMFWYRQQPGQSLTLIATANQGSEATYESGFVIDKFPISRPNLTFSTLTVSNMSPEDSSIYLCSAGRQGEYFGPGTRLLVL.

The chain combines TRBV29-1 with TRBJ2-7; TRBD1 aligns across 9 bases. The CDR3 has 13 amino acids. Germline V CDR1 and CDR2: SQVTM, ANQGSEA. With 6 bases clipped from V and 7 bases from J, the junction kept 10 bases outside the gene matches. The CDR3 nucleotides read TGCAGCGTCGTAACACAGGGGGCAGGGGAGCAGTACTTC. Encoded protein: CSVVTQGAGEQYF.

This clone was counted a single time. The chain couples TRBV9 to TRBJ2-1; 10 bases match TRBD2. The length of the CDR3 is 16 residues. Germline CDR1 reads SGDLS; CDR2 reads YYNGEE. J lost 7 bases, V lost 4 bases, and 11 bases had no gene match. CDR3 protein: CASSPQLAGDPNEQFF. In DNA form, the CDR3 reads TGTGCCAGCAGCCCCCAGCTAGCGGGAGATCCTAATGAGCAGTTCTTC.

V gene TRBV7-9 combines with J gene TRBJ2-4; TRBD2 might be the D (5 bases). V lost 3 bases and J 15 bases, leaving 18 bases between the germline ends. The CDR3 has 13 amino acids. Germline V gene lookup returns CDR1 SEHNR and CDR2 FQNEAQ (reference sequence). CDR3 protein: CASSLDSGSVLYF. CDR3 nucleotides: TGTGCCAGCAGCTTGGACTCTGGTTCCGTATTGTACTTC.

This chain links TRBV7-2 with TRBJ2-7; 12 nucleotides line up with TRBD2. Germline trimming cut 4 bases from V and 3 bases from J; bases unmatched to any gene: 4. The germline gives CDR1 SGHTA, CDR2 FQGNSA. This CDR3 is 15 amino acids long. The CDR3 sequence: CASSSLAGGVYEQYF. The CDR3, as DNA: TGTGCCAGCAGCTCACTAGCGGGAGGCGTCTACGAGCAGTACTTC.

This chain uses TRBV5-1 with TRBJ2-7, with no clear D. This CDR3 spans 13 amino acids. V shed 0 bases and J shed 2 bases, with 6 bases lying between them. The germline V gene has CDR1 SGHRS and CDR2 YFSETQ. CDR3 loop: CASSLAYAYEQYF. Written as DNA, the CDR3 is TGCGCCAGCAGCTTGGCCTACGCCTACGAGCAGTACTTC.

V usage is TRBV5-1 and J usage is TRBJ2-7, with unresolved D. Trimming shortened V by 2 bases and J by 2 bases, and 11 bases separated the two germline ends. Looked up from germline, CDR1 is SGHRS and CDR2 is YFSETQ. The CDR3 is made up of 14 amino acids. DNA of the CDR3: TGCGCCAGCAGCTTAGCCCGTACACCCTACGAGCAGTACTTC. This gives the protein CASSLARTPYEQYF.

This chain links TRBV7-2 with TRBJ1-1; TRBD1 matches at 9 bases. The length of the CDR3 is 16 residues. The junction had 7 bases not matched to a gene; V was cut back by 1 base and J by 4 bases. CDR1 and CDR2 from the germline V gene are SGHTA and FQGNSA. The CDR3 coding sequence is TGTGCCAGCAGCTTAGTGGGACAGGGTTACGGCACTGAAGCTTTCTTT. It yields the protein CASSLVGQGYGTEAFF.

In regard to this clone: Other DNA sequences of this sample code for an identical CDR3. The CDR3 DNA reads as TGCGCCAGCAGTGAGTACAGGGGGACTGAAGCTTTCTTT. Translation: CASSEYRGTEAFF. The genes are TRBV10-1 and TRBJ1-1; 8 nucleotides line up with TRBD1. The CDR3 is 13 residues long. The ends lost 1 base at V and 5 bases at J; junction bases unmatched: 0. Germline V gene sequence: CDR1 WNHNN, CDR2 SYGVQD (reference sequence).

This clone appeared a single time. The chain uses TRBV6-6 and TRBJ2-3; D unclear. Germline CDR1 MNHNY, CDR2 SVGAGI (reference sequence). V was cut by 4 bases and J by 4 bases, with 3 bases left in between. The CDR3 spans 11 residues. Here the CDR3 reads CASSSADTQYF. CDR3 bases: TGTGCCAGCAGTTCAGCAGATACGCAGTATTTT.

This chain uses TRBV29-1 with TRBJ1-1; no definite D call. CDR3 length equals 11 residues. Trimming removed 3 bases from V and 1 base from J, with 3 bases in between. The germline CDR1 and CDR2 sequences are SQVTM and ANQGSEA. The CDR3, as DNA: TGCAGCGTTGAGGCGAACACTGAAGCTTTCTTT. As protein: CSVEANTEAFF.

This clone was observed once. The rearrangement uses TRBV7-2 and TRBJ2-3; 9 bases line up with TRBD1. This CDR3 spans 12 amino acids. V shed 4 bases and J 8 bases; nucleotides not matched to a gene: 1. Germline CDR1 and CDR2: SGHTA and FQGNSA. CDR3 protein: CASSSDRGTQYF. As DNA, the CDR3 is TGTGCCAGCAGCTCGGACAGGGGTACGCAGTATTTT.

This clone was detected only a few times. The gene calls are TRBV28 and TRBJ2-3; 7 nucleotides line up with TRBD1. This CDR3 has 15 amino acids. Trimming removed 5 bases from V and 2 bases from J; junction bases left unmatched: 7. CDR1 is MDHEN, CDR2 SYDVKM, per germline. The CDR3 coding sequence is TGTGCCAGCAGTCCCAGGGGGTCAGCCACAGATACGCAGTATTTT. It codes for CASSPRGSATDTQYF.

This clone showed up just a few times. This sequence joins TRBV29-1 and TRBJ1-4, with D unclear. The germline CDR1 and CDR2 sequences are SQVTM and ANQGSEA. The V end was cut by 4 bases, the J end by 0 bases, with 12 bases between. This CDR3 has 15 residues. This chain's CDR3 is CSVAKGRATNEKLFF. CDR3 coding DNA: TGCAGCGTTGCTAAAGGGCGGGCAACTAATGAAAAACTGTTTTTT.

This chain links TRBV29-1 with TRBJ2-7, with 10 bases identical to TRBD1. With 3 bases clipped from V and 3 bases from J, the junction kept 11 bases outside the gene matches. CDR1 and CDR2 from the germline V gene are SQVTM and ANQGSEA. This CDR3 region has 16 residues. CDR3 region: CSVDKDRGQGIYEQYF. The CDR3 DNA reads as TGCAGCGTTGATAAGGACCGGGGACAGGGGATCTACGAGCAGTACTTC.

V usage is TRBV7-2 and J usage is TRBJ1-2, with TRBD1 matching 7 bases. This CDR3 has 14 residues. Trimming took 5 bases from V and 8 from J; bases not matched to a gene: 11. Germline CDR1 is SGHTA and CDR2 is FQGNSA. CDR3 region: CASSPRQGPQGYTF. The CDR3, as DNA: TGTGCCAGCAGCCCCCGACAGGGCCCTCAAGGCTACACCTTC.